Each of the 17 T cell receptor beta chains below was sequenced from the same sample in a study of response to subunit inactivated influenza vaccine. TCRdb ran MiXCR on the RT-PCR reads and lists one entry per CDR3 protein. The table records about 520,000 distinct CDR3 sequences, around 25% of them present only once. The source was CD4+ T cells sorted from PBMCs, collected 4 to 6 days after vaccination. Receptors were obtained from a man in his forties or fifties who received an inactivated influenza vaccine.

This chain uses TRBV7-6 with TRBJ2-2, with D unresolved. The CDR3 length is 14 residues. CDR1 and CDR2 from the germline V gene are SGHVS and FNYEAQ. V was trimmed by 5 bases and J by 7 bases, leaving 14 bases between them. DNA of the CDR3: TGTGCCAGCAGCGAGACGGGTATTGGCGGGGAGCTGTTTTTT. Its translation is CASSETGIGGELFF.

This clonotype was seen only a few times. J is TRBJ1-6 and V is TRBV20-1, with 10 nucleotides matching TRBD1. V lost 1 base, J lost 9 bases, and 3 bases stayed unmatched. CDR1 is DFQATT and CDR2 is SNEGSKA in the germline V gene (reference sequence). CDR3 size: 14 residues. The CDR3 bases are TGCAGTGCTAGAGCCGGGACAGGGGTTTCACCCCTCCACTTT. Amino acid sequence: CSARAGTGVSPLHF.

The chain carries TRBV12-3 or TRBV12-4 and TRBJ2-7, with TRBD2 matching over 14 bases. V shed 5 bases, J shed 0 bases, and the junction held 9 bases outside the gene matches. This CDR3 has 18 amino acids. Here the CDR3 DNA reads TGTGCCAGCAGTCGTGGACTAGCGGGAGGATGGAGCTCCTACGAGCAGTACTTC. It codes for CASSRGLAGGWSSYEQYF.

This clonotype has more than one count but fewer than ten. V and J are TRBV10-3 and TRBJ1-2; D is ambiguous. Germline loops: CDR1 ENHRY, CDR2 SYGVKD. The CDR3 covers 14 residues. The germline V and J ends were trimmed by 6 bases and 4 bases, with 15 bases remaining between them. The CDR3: CAISTPTEGYGYTF. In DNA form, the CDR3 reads TGTGCCATCAGCACTCCCACAGAAGGCTATGGCTACACCTTC.

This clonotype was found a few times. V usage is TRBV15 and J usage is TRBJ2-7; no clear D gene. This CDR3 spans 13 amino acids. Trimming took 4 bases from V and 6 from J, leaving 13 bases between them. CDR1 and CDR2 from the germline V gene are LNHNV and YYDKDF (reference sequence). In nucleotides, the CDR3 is TGTGCCACCAGCAAAGACGCGACACTCGAGCAGTACTTC. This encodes CATSKDATLEQYF.

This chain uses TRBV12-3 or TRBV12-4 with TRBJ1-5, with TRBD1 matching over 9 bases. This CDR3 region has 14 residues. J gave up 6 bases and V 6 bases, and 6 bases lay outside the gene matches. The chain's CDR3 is CASSPRTGAQPQHF. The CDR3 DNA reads TGTGCCAGCAGCCCTCGGACAGGGGCTCAGCCCCAGCATTTT.

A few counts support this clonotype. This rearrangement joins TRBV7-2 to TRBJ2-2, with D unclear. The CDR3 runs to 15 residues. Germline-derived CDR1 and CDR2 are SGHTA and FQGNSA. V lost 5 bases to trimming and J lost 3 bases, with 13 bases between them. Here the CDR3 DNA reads TGTGCCAGCAGCCGCCGGCAGGCAGACACCGGGGAGCTGTTTTTT. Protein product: CASSRRQADTGELFF. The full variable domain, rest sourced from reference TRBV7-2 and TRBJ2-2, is GAGVSQSPSNKVTEKGKDVELRCDPISGHTALYWYRQSLGQGLEFLIYFQGNSAPDKSGLPSDRFSAERTGGSVSTLTIQRTQQEDSAVYLCASSRRQADTGELFFGEGSRLTVL.

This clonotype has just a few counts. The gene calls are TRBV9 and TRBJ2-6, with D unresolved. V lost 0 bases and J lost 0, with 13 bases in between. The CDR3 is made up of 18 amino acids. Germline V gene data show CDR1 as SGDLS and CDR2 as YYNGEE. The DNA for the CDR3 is TGTGCCAGCAGCGTAGAGGTGAGACTGGTCTCTGGGGCCAACGTCCTGACTTTC. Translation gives CASSVEVRLVSGANVLTF. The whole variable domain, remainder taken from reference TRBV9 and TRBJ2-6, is DSGVTQTPKHLITATGQRVTLRCSPRSGDLSVYWYQQSLDQGLQFLIQYYNGEERAKGNILERFSAQQFPDLHSELNLSSLELGDSALYFCASSVEVRLVSGANVLTFGAGSRLTVL.

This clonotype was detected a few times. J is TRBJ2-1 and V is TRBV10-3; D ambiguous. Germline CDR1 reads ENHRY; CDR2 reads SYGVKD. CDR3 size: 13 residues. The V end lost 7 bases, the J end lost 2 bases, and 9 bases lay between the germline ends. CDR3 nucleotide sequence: TGTGCCATCAATGGTAAGGCCTACAATGAGCAGTTCTTC. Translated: CAINGKAYNEQFF.

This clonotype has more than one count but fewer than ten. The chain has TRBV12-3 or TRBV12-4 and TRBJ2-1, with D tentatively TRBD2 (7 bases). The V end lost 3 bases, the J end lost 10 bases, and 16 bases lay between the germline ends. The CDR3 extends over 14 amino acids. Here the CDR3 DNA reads TGTGCCAGCAGTTTTTGGGGGGGGCCTGGGGAGCAGTTCTTC. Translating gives CASSFWGGPGEQFF.

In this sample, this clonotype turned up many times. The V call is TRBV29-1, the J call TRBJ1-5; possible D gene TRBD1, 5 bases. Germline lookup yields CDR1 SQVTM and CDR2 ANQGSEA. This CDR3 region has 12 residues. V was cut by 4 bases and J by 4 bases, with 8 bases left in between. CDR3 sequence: CSVGDGNQPQHF. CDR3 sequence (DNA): TGCAGCGTTGGGGACGGAAATCAGCCCCAGCATTTT.

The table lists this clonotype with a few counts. CDR3 loop: CASSGQGVNYGYTF. CDR3 in DNA: TGTGCCAGCAGTGGACAGGGAGTCAACTATGGCTACACCTTC. The J gene is TRBJ1-2, the V gene TRBV6-2 or TRBV6-3; 8 bases agree with TRBD1. CDR3 length: 14 amino acids. The V gene's germline CDR1 is MNHEY and CDR2 SVGEGT. Trimming at V came to 5 bases and at J to 2 bases, leaving 4 bases not matched to a gene.

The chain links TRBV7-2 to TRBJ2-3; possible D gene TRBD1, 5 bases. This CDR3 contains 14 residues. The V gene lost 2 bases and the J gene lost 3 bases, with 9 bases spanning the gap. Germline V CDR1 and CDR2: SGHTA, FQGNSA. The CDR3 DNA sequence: TGTGCCAGCAGCTTAAGGGGCATTACAGATACGCAGTATTTT. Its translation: CASSLRGITDTQYF.

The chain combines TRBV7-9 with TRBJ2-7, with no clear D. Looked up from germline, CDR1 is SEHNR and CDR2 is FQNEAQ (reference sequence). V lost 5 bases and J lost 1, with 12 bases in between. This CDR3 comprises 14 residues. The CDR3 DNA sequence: TGTGCCAGCAGCCCAGCCTACGGATCCTACGAGCAGTACTTC. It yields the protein CASSPAYGSYEQYF.

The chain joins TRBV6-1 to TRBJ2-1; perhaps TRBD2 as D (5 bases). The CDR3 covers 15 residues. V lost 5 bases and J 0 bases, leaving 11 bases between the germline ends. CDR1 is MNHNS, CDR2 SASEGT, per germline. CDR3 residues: CASSYSASSYNEQFF. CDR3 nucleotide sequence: TGTGCCAGCAGTTATAGCGCTAGCTCCTACAATGAGCAGTTCTTC.

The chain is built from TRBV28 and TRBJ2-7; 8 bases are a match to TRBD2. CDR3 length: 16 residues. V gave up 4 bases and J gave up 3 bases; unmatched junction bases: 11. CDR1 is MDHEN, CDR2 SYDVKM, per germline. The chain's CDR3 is CASSSKLAGKDYEQYF. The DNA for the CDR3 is TGTGCCAGCAGTTCCAAATTAGCGGGGAAAGACTACGAGCAGTACTTC.

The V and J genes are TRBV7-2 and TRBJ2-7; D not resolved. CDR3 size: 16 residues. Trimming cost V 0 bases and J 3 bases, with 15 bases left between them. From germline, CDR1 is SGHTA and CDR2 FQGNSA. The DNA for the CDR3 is TGTGCCAGCAGCTTAGCATTTAGTAACGTGGGCTACGAGCAGTACTTC. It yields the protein CASSLAFSNVGYEQYF. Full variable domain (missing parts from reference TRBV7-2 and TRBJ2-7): GAGVSQSPSNKVTEKGKDVELRCDPISGHTALYWYRQSLGQGLEFLIYFQGNSAPDKSGLPSDRFSAERTGGSVSTLTIQRTQQEDSAVYLCASSLAFSNVGYEQYFGPGTRLTVT.